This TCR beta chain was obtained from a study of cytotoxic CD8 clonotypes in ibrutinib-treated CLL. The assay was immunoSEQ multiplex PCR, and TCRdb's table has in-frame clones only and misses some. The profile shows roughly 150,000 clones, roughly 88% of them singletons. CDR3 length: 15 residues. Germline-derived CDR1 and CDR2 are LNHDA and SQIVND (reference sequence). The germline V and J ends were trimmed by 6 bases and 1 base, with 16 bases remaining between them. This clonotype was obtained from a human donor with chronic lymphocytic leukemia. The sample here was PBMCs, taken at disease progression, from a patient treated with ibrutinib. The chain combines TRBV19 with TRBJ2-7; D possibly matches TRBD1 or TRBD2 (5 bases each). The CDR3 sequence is CASSARGVGSYEQYF. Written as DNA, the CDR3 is TGTGCCAGTAGCGCTCGAGGGGTTGGGTCCTACGAGCAGTACTTC.